A selection of T cell receptor beta chains follows, all from one sample in a study of metastatic and nonmetastatic thyroid tumors. MiXCR re-clonotyped the PCR reads for TCRdb. The sample yields more than 25,000 clones, 7% to 8% seen once. Sequenced input: blood. Every receptor here comes from a female donor with papillary thyroid cancer or a benign thyroid nodule (not recorded which). Some clones in this sample may be carry-over from other donors' samples. Each CDR3 is given with its conserved first and last residue. D genes are given only for firm matches. A clone size is listed for some rows: how often the clone was seen (once, few, many), or a class if it is expanded.

clone size: many; D gene: .; CDR3 length: 15; J gene: TRBJ1-5; V gene: TRBV27; CDR3 DNA: TGTGCCAGCAGCCCCGGGGCAGTGGGCAATCAGCCCCAGCATTTT; CDR3 protein: CASSPGAVGNQPQHF
clone size: many; D gene: .; CDR3 length: 14; J gene: TRBJ2-1; V gene: TRBV14; CDR3 DNA: TGTGCCAGCAGCCAAGATTATGGGGCGGGCGAGCAGTTCTTC; CDR3 protein: CASSQDYGAGEQFF
clone size: medium-sized; D gene: .; CDR3 length: 18; J gene: TRBJ2-1; V gene: TRBV9; CDR3 DNA: TGTGCCAGCAGCGTAGAGGGGGCGAGCGGGCGACGCTACAATGAGCAGTTCTTC; CDR3 protein: CASSVEGASGRRYNEQFF
clone size: many; D gene: .; CDR3 length: 14; J gene: TRBJ2-5; V gene: TRBV2; CDR3 DNA: TGTGCCAGCAGCGGCGAGGTCCTAATGGAGACCCAGTACTTC; CDR3 protein: CASSGEVLMETQYF
clone size: many; D gene: .; CDR3 length: 15; J gene: TRBJ2-1; V gene: TRBV6-1; CDR3 DNA: TGTGCCAGCAGTCAGGTTGTCGGGTCCTACAATGAGCAGTTCTTC; CDR3 protein: CASSQVVGSYNEQFF
clone size: many; D gene: TRBD2; CDR3 length: 20; J gene: TRBJ2-3; V gene: TRBV6-4; CDR3 DNA: TGTGCCAGCAGTCGTCCGGGACCGGGACTAACCTTCACTAGCACAGATACGCAGTATTTT; CDR3 protein: CASSRPGPGLTFTSTDTQYF
clone size: .; D gene: .; CDR3 length: 13; J gene: TRBJ2-5; V gene: TRBV5-4; CDR3 DNA: TGTGCCAGCAGCTTGGGAGGGGGGGAGACCCAGTACTTC; CDR3 protein: CASSLGGGETQYF
clone size: many; D gene: TRBD1; CDR3 length: 17; J gene: TRBJ2-2; V gene: TRBV7-6; CDR3 DNA: TGTGCCAGCAGCTTAGAAGGACAGGGGCTTTTCCCCGGGGAGCTGTTTTTT; CDR3 protein: CASSLEGQGLFPGELFF
clone size: many; D gene: .; CDR3 length: 15; J gene: TRBJ1-3; V gene: TRBV6-1; CDR3 DNA: TGTGCCAGCAGTCAGCACATAGACTCTGGAAACACCATATATTTT; CDR3 protein: CASSQHIDSGNTIYF
clone size: .; D gene: .; CDR3 length: 15; J gene: TRBJ1-1; V gene: TRBV20-1; CDR3 DNA: TGCAGTGCTAGAGATATGAGGGCTTGGGACACTGAAGCTTTCTTT; CDR3 protein: CSARDMRAWDTEAFF
clone size: medium-sized; D gene: TRBD1; CDR3 length: 14; J gene: TRBJ2-7; V gene: TRBV12-3/TRBV12-4; CDR3 DNA: TGTGCCAGCAGTTTAGCGCAGGGGGCGGGCGAGCAGTACTTC; CDR3 protein: CASSLAQGAGEQYF
clone size: many; D gene: .; CDR3 length: 12; J gene: TRBJ1-2; V gene: TRBV13; CDR3 DNA: TGTGCCAGCAGCTGGACCGACTATGGCTACACCTTC; CDR3 protein: CASSWTDYGYTF
clone size: many; D gene: .; CDR3 length: 13; J gene: TRBJ1-1; V gene: TRBV30; CDR3 DNA: TGTGCCCGGGAGGGAGCCCTGAACACTGAAGCTTTCTTT; CDR3 protein: CAREGALNTEAFF
clone size: many; D gene: .; CDR3 length: 13; J gene: TRBJ1-1; V gene: TRBV14; CDR3 DNA: TGTGCCAGCAGCCTACAGGGACACACTGAAGCTTTCTTT; CDR3 protein: CASSLQGHTEAFF
clone size: .; D gene: TRBD2; CDR3 length: 15; J gene: TRBJ2-1; V gene: TRBV20-1; CDR3 DNA: TGCAGTGCCCCTCTCGCGGGGGGGCTTTATAATGAGCAGTTCTTC; CDR3 protein: CSAPLAGGLYNEQFF
clone size: few; D gene: .; CDR3 length: 12; J gene: TRBJ2-4; V gene: TRBV5-8; CDR3 DNA: TGTGCCAGCAGCTTCCGGGACAACATTCAGTACTTC; CDR3 protein: CASSFRDNIQYF
clone size: .; D gene: .; CDR3 length: 13; J gene: TRBJ1-5; V gene: TRBV6-1; CDR3 DNA: TGTGCCAGCTGGGATTTTAGCAATCAGCCCCAGCATTTT; CDR3 protein: CASWDFSNQPQHF
clone size: few; D gene: .; CDR3 length: 15; J gene: TRBJ2-2; V gene: TRBV10-3; CDR3 DNA: TGTGCCATCATGTGGACACCTGGGGTACCCGGGGATCTGTTTTTT; CDR3 protein: CAIMWTPGVPGDLFF
clone size: .; D gene: .; CDR3 length: 12; J gene: TRBJ1-2; V gene: TRBV30; CDR3 DNA: TGTGCCAGTCCCTTGGACAGTAGTTGCTACACCTTC; CDR3 protein: CASPLDSSCYTF
clone size: many; D gene: .; CDR3 length: 12; J gene: TRBJ1-1; V gene: TRBV18; CDR3 DNA: TGTGCCAGCTCACAGGCGAACACTGAAGCTTTCTTT; CDR3 protein: CASSQANTEAFF
clone size: many; D gene: .; CDR3 length: 14; J gene: TRBJ2-7; V gene: TRBV5-1; CDR3 DNA: TGCGCCAGCAGCCCAAGCCTATTTCGTCCAGGGGGGGTCTTC; CDR3 protein: CASSPSLFRPGGVF
clone size: many; D gene: .; CDR3 length: 15; J gene: TRBJ2-1; V gene: TRBV11-3; CDR3 DNA: TGTGCCAGCAGTCCTTGGGAGTCACCTTACAATGAGCAGTTCTTC; CDR3 protein: CASSPWESPYNEQFF
clone size: many; D gene: TRBD1; CDR3 length: 14; J gene: TRBJ2-2; V gene: TRBV19; CDR3 DNA: TGTGCCAGCCGGGACAGGGGGGACACCGGGGAGCTGTTTTTT; CDR3 protein: CASRDRGDTGELFF
clone size: many; D gene: .; CDR3 length: 14; J gene: TRBJ1-6; V gene: TRBV25-1; CDR3 DNA: TGTGCCAGCAGTGACCCCTCGTGGAATTCACCCCTCCACTTT; CDR3 protein: CASSDPSWNSPLHF
clone size: .; D gene: .; CDR3 length: 13; J gene: TRBJ2-7; V gene: TRBV19; CDR3 DNA: TGTGCCAGTAGTCTGCGGACACGCTACGAGCAGTGCTTC; CDR3 protein: CASSLRTRYEQCF
clone size: many; D gene: .; CDR3 length: 14; J gene: TRBJ2-7; V gene: TRBV2; CDR3 DNA: TGTGCCAGCAGTGTGACCAGCAGTGACTACGAGCAGTACTTC; CDR3 protein: CASSVTSSDYEQYF
clone size: many; D gene: .; CDR3 length: 12; J gene: TRBJ1-1; V gene: TRBV7-9; CDR3 DNA: TGTGCCAGCAGATTTACCGGGACTCAAGCTTTCTTT; CDR3 protein: CASRFTGTQAFF
clone size: many; D gene: .; CDR3 length: 15; J gene: TRBJ1-1; V gene: TRBV3-1; CDR3 DNA: TGTGCCAGCAGCCAAGAACAGATATTGAACACTGAAGCTTTCTTT; CDR3 protein: CASSQEQILNTEAFF
clone size: many; D gene: TRBD1; CDR3 length: 15; J gene: TRBJ1-1; V gene: TRBV6-5; CDR3 DNA: TGTGCCAGCAGTTACTCGGGACAGGGTAACACTGAAGCTTTCTTT; CDR3 protein: CASSYSGQGNTEAFF
clone size: many; D gene: .; CDR3 length: 12; J gene: TRBJ2-1; V gene: TRBV20-1; CDR3 DNA: TGCAGTGCTAGCGTGTTAGTAAATGAGCAGTTCTTC; CDR3 protein: CSASVLVNEQFF
clone size: many; D gene: .; CDR3 length: 15; J gene: TRBJ1-1; V gene: TRBV28; CDR3 DNA: TGTGCCAGCAGTTCCCCCCGGGAGGGGGGCACTGAAGCTTTCTTT; CDR3 protein: CASSSPREGGTEAFF
clone size: many; D gene: TRBD1; CDR3 length: 12; J gene: TRBJ2-7; V gene: TRBV3-1; CDR3 DNA: TGTGCCAGCAGCCCTCAGGGGGCCCAGCAGTACTTC; CDR3 protein: CASSPQGAQQYF
clone size: many; D gene: TRBD2; CDR3 length: 19; J gene: TRBJ2-2; V gene: TRBV14; CDR3 DNA: TGTGCCAGCAGCCATCTAATGGGGCTAGCGGGTAGCCGGCCCGGGGAGCTGTTTTTT; CDR3 protein: CASSHLMGLAGSRPGELFF
clone size: many; D gene: .; CDR3 length: 15; J gene: TRBJ2-7; V gene: TRBV18; CDR3 DNA: TGTGCCAGCTCACCAAGGCACACAGTCTCCTACGAGCAGTACTTC; CDR3 protein: CASSPRHTVSYEQYF
clone size: many; D gene: TRBD2; CDR3 length: 18; J gene: TRBJ2-3; V gene: TRBV6-4; CDR3 DNA: TGTGCCAGCAGTGATATAGCGGGGGGACCGGGGTCAACAGATACGCAGTATTTT; CDR3 protein: CASSDIAGGPGSTDTQYF